This passage covers 22 T cell receptor beta chains from one sample sequenced in a study of shared clonotypes between healthy human individuals. In the naive CD8 group, cells lacked CD45RO and were positively selected for CCR7, so terminally differentiated effector memory CD45RA+ cells were left out. Repertoires were generated with immunoSEQ multiplex PCR, while TCRdb's copy carries only in-frame clones and drops some. The profile shows fewer than 700,000 clones, about 95% of them singletons. The sequencing input was naive CD8+ T cells sorted from blood. The receptors were sampled from a woman in her twenties or thirties in good health.

The chain recombines TRBV4-2 with TRBJ2-7; 8 nucleotides line up with TRBD1. Per germline, CDR1 LGHNA and CDR2 YNFKEQ. This CDR3 spans 14 amino acids. Losses at the gene ends were 0 bases for V and 3 bases for J; bases not matched to a gene: 1. The CDR3 spells CASSQDRGLYEQYF. CDR3 bases: TGTGCCAGCAGCCAAGACAGGGGGCTCTACGAGCAGTACTTC.

The chain carries TRBV6-5 and TRBJ2-1; D possibly matches TRBD1 or TRBD2 (5 bases each). This CDR3 is 15 amino acids long. Germline-derived CDR1 and CDR2 are MNHEY and SVGAGI. Trimming shortened V by 5 bases and J by 7 bases, and 18 bases separated the two germline ends. The CDR3 spells CASSQPGPQNNEQFF. CDR3 sequence (DNA): TGTGCCAGCAGTCAACCGGGACCGCAAAATAATGAGCAGTTCTTC.

This chain links TRBV6-6 with TRBJ1-1; D is unresolved. Germline loops: CDR1 MNHNY, CDR2 SVGAGI (reference sequence). Trimming cost V 0 bases and J 1 base, with 9 bases left between them. This CDR3 is 15 amino acids long. The DNA for the CDR3 is TGTGCCAGCAGTTACTCTGAACGGACGAACACTGAAGCTTTCTTT. It specifies CASSYSERTNTEAFF.

The chain uses TRBV7-2 and TRBJ2-2; TRBD1 agrees at 10 bases. CDR3 length: 14 residues. The germline CDR1 and CDR2 sequences are SGHTA and FQGNSA. V lost 4 bases, J lost 5 bases, and 1 base stayed unmatched. CDR3 sequence: CASSSDRGTGELFF. The CDR3 nucleotides are TGTGCCAGCAGCTCGGACAGGGGGACCGGGGAGCTGTTTTTT. Full variable domain (remainder filled in from reference TRBV7-2 and TRBJ2-2): GAGVSQSPSNKVTEKGKDVELRCDPISGHTALYWYRQSLGQGLEFLIYFQGNSAPDKSGLPSDRFSAERTGGSVSTLTIQRTQQEDSAVYLCASSSDRGTGELFFGEGSRLTVL.

V usage is TRBV28 and J usage is TRBJ1-2, with TRBD1 matching over 11 bases. This CDR3 spans 16 amino acids. The V and J ends lost 3 bases and 5 bases, in that order; junction bases with no gene match: 8. Germline V CDR1 and CDR2: MDHEN, SYDVKM. In DNA form, the CDR3 reads TGTGCCAGCAGTTTGATACCCGGGACAGGGGGTTATGGCTACACCTTC. Translated: CASSLIPGTGGYGYTF.

This clone was seen once. The V gene is TRBV27, the J gene TRBJ2-1, with no clear D. Trimming cost V 3 bases and J 10 bases, with 19 bases left between them. Germline CDR1 reads MNHEY; CDR2 reads SMNVEV (reference sequence). This CDR3 has 15 residues. CDR3: CASSFSPGSVNEQFF. CDR3 nucleotide sequence: TGTGCCAGCAGTTTCTCCCCTGGTTCGGTAAACGAGCAGTTCTTC.

In nucleotides, the CDR3 is TGTGCCAGCACCAGAATACGAACGGGTGCAACTAATGAAAAACTGTTTTTT. This translates into CASTRIRTGATNEKLFF. The chain is built from TRBV7-9 and TRBJ1-4; no firm D call. Trimming pared 7 bases from V and 0 bases from J, leaving 18 bases between. This CDR3 is built from 17 residues. In germline, CDR1 is SEHNR, CDR2 FQNEAQ (reference sequence).

J is TRBJ2-7 and V is TRBV7-9, with D possibly being TRBD1 (5 bases). V was shortened by 6 bases and J by 1 base, with 10 bases between the two germline ends. The CDR3 sequence is 13 residues long. Germline V gene sequence: CDR1 SEHNR, CDR2 FQNEAQ (reference sequence). CDR3 amino acids: CASSYDSSYEQYF. CDR3 bases: TGTGCCAGCAGTTACGACAGTTCCTACGAGCAGTACTTC.

V gene TRBV19 combines with J gene TRBJ2-1, with 9 positions matching TRBD1. The germline gives CDR1 LNHDA, CDR2 SQIVND (reference sequence). There are 23 residues in the CDR3. J lost 0 bases, V lost 3 bases, and 24 bases had no gene match. This chain's CDR3 is CASSISLFFGTGQNIRSYNEQFF. CDR3 in DNA: TGTGCCAGTAGTATTAGCCTCTTCTTTGGGACAGGGCAAAATATTCGCTCCTACAATGAGCAGTTCTTC.

The CDR3 region has the DNA TGCGCCAGCAGCCACCCCGGGACAGGGGGATCACCCCTCCACTTT. Its translation is CASSHPGTGGSPLHF. The chain uses TRBV4-1 and TRBJ1-6, with 11 bases that match TRBD1. The CDR3 runs to 15 residues. Unmatched junction bases numbered 5, after V lost 3 bases and J lost 10 bases. CDR1 MGHRA and CDR2 YSYEKL come from the germline V gene.

This chain uses TRBV28 with TRBJ2-7; 7 nucleotides line up with TRBD2. The CDR3 is 16 amino acids. CDR1 is MDHEN and CDR2 is SYDVKM in the germline V gene. V lost 2 bases, J lost 5 bases, and 12 bases stayed unmatched. CDR3 nucleotide sequence: TGTGCCAGCAGTTTAATTTTCCCTAGCGGCCCGGACGAGCAGTACTTC. Encoded protein: CASSLIFPSGPDEQYF. The full variable domain, in which reference TRBV28 and TRBJ2-7 provide the parts outside the CDR3, is DVKVTQSSRYLVKRTGEKVFLECVQDMDHENMFWYRQDPGLGLRLIYFSYDVKMKEKGDIPEGYSVSREKKERFSLILESASTNQTSMYLCASSLIFPSGPDEQYFGPGTRLTVT.

This chain uses TRBV5-8 with TRBJ2-1, with D possibly being TRBD1 or TRBD2 (5 bases each). The CDR3 runs to 14 residues. Germline V CDR1 and CDR2: SGHTS, YDEGEE. Trimming removed 4 bases at V and 3 bases at J, with 11 bases between. The CDR3 reads CASSHHGGYNEQFF. Here the CDR3 DNA reads TGTGCCAGCAGCCACCATGGGGGCTACAATGAGCAGTTCTTC.

The V and J genes are TRBV25-1 and TRBJ2-7; TRBD2 matches 10 bases. The V gene's germline CDR1 is MGHDK and CDR2 SYGVNS. The CDR3 sequence is 16 residues long. V was pared by 2 bases and J by 3 bases, with 7 bases of the junction left unmatched. This CDR3 is CASSEHQREGVYEQYF. CDR3 bases: TGTGCCAGCAGTGAACATCAGCGGGAGGGCGTCTACGAGCAGTACTTC.

The V call is TRBV27, the J call TRBJ1-5; D gene unclear. V dropped 4 bases and J dropped 0 bases, with 10 bases sitting between them. There are 15 residues in the CDR3. The V gene's germline CDR1 is MNHEY and CDR2 SMNVEV (reference sequence). CDR3 protein: CASSYRGYSNQPQHF. The CDR3 DNA follows: TGTGCCAGCAGTTACCGGGGATATAGCAATCAGCCCCAGCATTTT.

This rearrangement joins TRBV4-1 to TRBJ1-4; D perhaps matches TRBD1 (5 bases). Germline V gene lookup returns CDR1 MGHRA and CDR2 YSYEKL. The CDR3 totals 16 residues. Trimming removed 2 bases from V and 2 bases from J, with 12 bases in between. The CDR3 DNA sequence: TGCGCCAGCAGCCAACCTCAGGGTGGGACTAATGAAAAACTGTTTTTT. Protein: CASSQPQGGTNEKLFF.

This clone was seen a few times. V and J are TRBV2 and TRBJ1-1; D is perhaps TRBD1 (6 bases). CDR3 length equals 15 residues. CDR1 is SNHLY and CDR2 is FYNNEI in the germline V gene. V was clipped by 4 bases and J by 0 bases, with 12 bases between them. The CDR3 region has the DNA TGTGCCAGCAGTGTTGGGGGCGGCATGAACACTGAAGCTTTCTTT. Translation gives CASSVGGGMNTEAFF.

This chain links TRBV7-2 with TRBJ2-3; 8 nucleotides line up with TRBD1. CDR3 length equals 14 residues. CDR1 and CDR2 (germline): SGHTA, FQGNSA. With 1 base clipped from V and 5 bases from J, the junction kept 2 bases outside the gene matches. In nucleotides, the CDR3 is TGTGCCAGCAGCTTAGGGGACAGGATAGATACGCAGTATTTT. It translates to CASSLGDRIDTQYF.

The J gene is TRBJ2-1, the V gene TRBV27; D may be TRBD2 (5 bases). The CDR3 contains 14 residues. The germline gives CDR1 MNHEY, CDR2 SMNVEV (reference sequence). V lost 1 base, J lost 13 bases, and 17 bases lay in between. The CDR3 protein is CASSLYFRTEPQFF. The CDR3 bases are TGTGCCAGCAGTTTATACTTCCGGACTGAACCCCAGTTCTTC.

The chain links TRBV28 to TRBJ2-3; 14 bases fit TRBD2. Germline CDR1 MDHEN, CDR2 SYDVKM. The V gene end was trimmed by 6 bases and the J gene end by 0 bases; junction bases not matched to a gene: 8. CDR3 length: 18 amino acids. CDR3 DNA sequence: TGTGCCAGCAGCCCCCTCGGGACTAGCGGGAGTAGCACAGATACGCAGTATTTT. Translating gives CASSPLGTSGSSTDTQYF.

J is TRBJ2-1 and V is TRBV25-1, with D tentatively TRBD2 (6 bases). This CDR3 comprises 12 residues. Germline-derived CDR1 and CDR2 are MGHDK and SYGVNS. V lost 9 bases and J lost 5, with 11 bases in between. The CDR3 sequence is CASGRTNNEQFF. The CDR3 DNA sequence: TGTGCCAGTGGACGGACTAACAATGAGCAGTTCTTC.

The V gene is TRBV6-1, the J gene TRBJ2-7; D is unclear. Per germline, CDR1 MNHNS and CDR2 SASEGT. The CDR3 covers 13 residues. Trimming shortened V by 3 bases and J by 0 bases, and 6 bases separated the two germline ends. The CDR3 DNA reads TGTGCCAGCAGTGACCGGAGCTCCTACGAGCAGTACTTC. Translation: CASSDRSSYEQYF.

The chain couples TRBV19 to TRBJ1-4, with TRBD1 as a possible D gene (5 bases). The CDR3 spans 15 residues. In germline, CDR1 is LNHDA, CDR2 SQIVND (reference sequence). Trimming took 5 bases from V and 5 from J, leaving 15 bases between them. Here the CDR3 DNA reads TGTGCCAGTAGTGTCCATCAGGGTACGAATGAAAAACTGTTTTTT. Its translation is CASSVHQGTNEKLFF.